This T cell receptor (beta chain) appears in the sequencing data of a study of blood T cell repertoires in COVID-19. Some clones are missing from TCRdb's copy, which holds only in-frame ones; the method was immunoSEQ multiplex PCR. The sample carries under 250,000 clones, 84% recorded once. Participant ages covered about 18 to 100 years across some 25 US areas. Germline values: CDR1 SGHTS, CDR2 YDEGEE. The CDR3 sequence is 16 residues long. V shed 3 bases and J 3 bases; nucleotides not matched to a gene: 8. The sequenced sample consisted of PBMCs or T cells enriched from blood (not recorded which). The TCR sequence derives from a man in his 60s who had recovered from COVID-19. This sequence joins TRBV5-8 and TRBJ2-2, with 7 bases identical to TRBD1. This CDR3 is CASSSQGGIHTGELFF. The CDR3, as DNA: TGTGCCAGCAGCTCCCAAGGGGGCATACACACCGGGGAGCTGTTTTTT.